What follows are 5 T cell receptor beta chains derived from one specimen sequenced in a study of blood T cell repertoires in COVID-19. Libraries were prepared by immunoSEQ multiplex PCR; TCRdb keeps only in-frame clonotypes and omits some of them. The table records under 85,000 clones, about 76% of them present only once. The sequenced sample was peripheral blood. The receptors stem from a woman older than 75 with active or convalescent COVID-19.

The chain couples TRBV27 to TRBJ1-6, with D possibly TRBD1 on 6 matching bases. V shed 0 bases and J shed 6 bases, with 15 bases lying between them. CDR3 length: 17 residues. Germline V gene lookup returns CDR1 MNHEY and CDR2 SMNVEV (reference sequence). Written as DNA, the CDR3 is TGTGCCAGCAGTTTATCGGTTGAAGGGGGTGGTAATTCACCCCTCCACTTT. Translation: CASSLSVEGGGNSPLHF.

V gene TRBV3-1 (or the pseudogene TRBV3-2) combines with J gene TRBJ2-3; no firm D call. The V end lost 3 bases, the J end lost 0 bases, and 4 bases lay between the germline ends. The CDR3 has 13 amino acids. The germline V gene encodes CDR1 LGHDT and CDR2 YNNKEL (reference sequence). The CDR3 nucleotides read TGTGCCAGCAGCCAGAGTAGCACAGATACGCAGTATTTT. Its translation: CASSQSSTDTQYF.

This chain links TRBV7-9 with TRBJ2-4; possible D gene TRBD1, 6 bases. V gave up 4 bases and J gave up 5 bases, with 9 bases separating them. This CDR3 has 13 residues. Germline assignment: CDR1 SEHNR and CDR2 FQNEAQ (reference sequence). CDR3 amino acids: CASSSRQENIQYF. Written as DNA, the CDR3 is TGTGCCAGCAGCTCCCGACAGGAAAACATTCAGTACTTC. The full variable domain, rest sourced from reference TRBV7-9 and TRBJ2-4, is DTGVSQNPRHKITKRGQNVTFRCDPISEHNRLYWYRQTLGQGPEFLTYFQNEAQLEKSRLLSDRFSAERPKGSFSTLEIQRTEQGDSAMYLCASSSRQENIQYFGAGTRLSVL.

The chain uses TRBV6-5 and TRBJ2-7; maybe TRBD2 (5 bases). V lost 5 bases to trimming and J lost 3 bases, with 11 bases between them. This CDR3 has 13 residues. From germline, CDR1 is MNHEY and CDR2 SVGAGI. The CDR3 nucleotides read TGTGCCAGCAGTCGTCGCGCGGGCTACGAGCAGTACTTC. Translated: CASSRRAGYEQYF.

The rearrangement joins TRBV2 to TRBJ1-5, with D possibly TRBD1 on 6 matching bases. The assigned J gene may be wrong: the sequence end matches TRBJ2-3 better. CDR3 length: 15 amino acids. Germline V gene sequence: CDR1 SNHLY, CDR2 FYNNEI. The CDR3 DNA reads TGTGCCAGCAAGAGGGGGTGGGATAGCAATCAGCCCCAGTATTTT. This sequence encodes CASKRGWDSNQPQYF.